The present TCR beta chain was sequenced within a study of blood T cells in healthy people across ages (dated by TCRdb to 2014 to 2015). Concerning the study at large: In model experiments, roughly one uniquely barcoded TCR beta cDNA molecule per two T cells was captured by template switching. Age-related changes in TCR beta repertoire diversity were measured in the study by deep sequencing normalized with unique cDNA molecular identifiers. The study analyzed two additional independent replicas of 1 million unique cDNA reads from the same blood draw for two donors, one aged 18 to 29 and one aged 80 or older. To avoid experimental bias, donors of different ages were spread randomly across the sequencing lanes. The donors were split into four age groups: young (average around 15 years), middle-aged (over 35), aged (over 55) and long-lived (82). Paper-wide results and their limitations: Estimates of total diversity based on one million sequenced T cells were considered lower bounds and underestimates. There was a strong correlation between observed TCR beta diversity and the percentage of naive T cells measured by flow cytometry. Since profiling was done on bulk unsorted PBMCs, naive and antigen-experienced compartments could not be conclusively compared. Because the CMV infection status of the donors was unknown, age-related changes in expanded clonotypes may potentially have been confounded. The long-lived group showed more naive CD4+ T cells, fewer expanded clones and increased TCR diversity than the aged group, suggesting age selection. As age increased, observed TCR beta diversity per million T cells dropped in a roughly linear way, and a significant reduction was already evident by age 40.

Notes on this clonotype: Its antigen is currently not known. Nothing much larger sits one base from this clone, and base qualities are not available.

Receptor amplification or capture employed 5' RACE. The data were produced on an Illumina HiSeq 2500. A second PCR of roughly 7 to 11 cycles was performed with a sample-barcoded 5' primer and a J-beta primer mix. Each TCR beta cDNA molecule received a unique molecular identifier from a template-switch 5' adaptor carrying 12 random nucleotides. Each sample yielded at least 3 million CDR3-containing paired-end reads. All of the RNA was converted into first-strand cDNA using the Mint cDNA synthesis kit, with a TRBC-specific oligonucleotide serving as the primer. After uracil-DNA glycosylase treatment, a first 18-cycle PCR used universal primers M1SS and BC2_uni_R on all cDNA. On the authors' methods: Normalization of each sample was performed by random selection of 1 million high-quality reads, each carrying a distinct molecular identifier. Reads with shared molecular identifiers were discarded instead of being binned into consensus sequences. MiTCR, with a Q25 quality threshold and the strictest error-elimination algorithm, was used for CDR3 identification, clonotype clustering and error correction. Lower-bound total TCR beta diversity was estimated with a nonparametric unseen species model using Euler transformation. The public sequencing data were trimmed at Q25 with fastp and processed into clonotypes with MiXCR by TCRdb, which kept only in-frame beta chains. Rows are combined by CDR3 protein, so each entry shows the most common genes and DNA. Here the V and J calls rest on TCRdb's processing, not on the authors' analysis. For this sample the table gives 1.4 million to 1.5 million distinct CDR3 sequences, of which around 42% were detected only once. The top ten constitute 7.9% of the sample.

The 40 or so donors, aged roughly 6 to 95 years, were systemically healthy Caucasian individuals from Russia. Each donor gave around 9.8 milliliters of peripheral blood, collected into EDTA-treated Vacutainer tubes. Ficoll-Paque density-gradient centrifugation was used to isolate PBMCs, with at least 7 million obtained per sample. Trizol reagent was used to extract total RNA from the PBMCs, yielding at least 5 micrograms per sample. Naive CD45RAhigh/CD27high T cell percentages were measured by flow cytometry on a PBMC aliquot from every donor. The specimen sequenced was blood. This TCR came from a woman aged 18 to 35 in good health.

The nucleotides read TGCAGCGTTGAAGAACGTGGAGGGTCGGCTGAAGCTTTCTTT. It specifies CSVEERGGSAEAFF. The chain employs TRBV29-1 and TRBJ1-1; the D gene is not confidently resolved. From its cysteine to its phenylalanine, the CDR3 spans 14 amino acids. The entry retains the CDR3 DNA only, 42 bases that are in frame from base 1. CDR1 and CDR2, per the germline V gene, are SQVTM and ANQGSEA. Trimming at the junction amounts to 0 bases on V and 6 bases on J, and the germline ends lie 14 bases apart.